Shown below are 18 T cell receptor beta chains from a single sample sequenced in a study of T cell repertoires in ileal Crohn's disease. Produced via immunoSEQ multiplex PCR; TCRdb's table is partial and in-frame only. The table has some 16,000 clones, roughly 72% seen once; the top ten hold 4% to 4.5%. Time point: neoterminal ileum biopsy at postoperative endoscopy, about 6 months after surgery. The specimen sequenced was ileal tissue. These receptors were obtained from an adult with Crohn's disease.

The chain recombines TRBV27 with TRBJ1-2; 8 positions agree with TRBD1. V lost 5 bases to trimming and J lost 2 bases; unmatched junction nucleotides: 13. CDR3 size: 17 residues. Germline V gene sequence: CDR1 MNHEY, CDR2 SMNVEV (reference sequence). The CDR3 reads CASSTSDRGQTNYGYTF. DNA for the CDR3: TGTGCCAGCAGTACCAGCGACAGGGGACAGACCAACTATGGCTACACCTTC.

This clone was observed a single time. At one end, the junction sequence differs from germline, possibly due to a read error. The chain recombines TRBV30 with TRBJ1-1; TRBD1 matches 7 bases. Germline V gene lookup returns CDR1 GTSNPN and CDR2 SVGIG (reference sequence). This CDR3 contains 12 residues. The CDR3 sequence is CAWSATGSPTIF. In DNA form, the CDR3 reads TGTGCCTGGAGCGCGACAGGGTCCCCCACTATCTTT.

This chain uses TRBV2 with TRBJ2-1; D is perhaps TRBD2 (5 bases). Germline V gene data show CDR1 as SNHLY and CDR2 as FYNNEI. CDR3 length equals 13 residues. V lost 4 bases, J lost 7 bases, and 11 bases lay in between. CDR3 in DNA: TGTGCCAGCAGTGGTGAGGGCAGAAATGAGCAGTTCTTC. Protein product: CASSGEGRNEQFF.

This rearrangement joins TRBV6-1 to TRBJ2-3, with D possibly being TRBD2 (7 bases). V was cut by 4 bases and J by 5 bases, with 19 bases left in between. In germline, CDR1 is MNHNS, CDR2 SASEGT. CDR3 length: 16 residues. The CDR3 protein is CASSAEVGGGRDTQYF. CDR3 nucleotide sequence: TGTGCCAGCAGTGCCGAGGTGGGGGGGGGCAGAGATACGCAGTATTTT.

The rearrangement joins TRBV4-3 to TRBJ1-2; D is uncertain. V gave up 0 bases and J gave up 3 bases, with 11 bases separating them. CDR3 length: 15 amino acids. Germline V gives CDR1 LGHNA, CDR2 YSLEER. Here the CDR3 DNA reads TGCGCCAGCAGCCAAGATGTGAACATCTACTATGGCTACACCTTC. Its protein is CASSQDVNIYYGYTF.

V usage is TRBV11-3 and J usage is TRBJ2-1; possibly TRBD2 for D (5 bases). Trimming pared 1 base from V and 0 bases from J, leaving 7 bases between. The CDR3 totals 15 residues. CDR1 SGHNT and CDR2 YENEEA come from the germline V gene. The CDR3 protein is CASSLVASSYNEQFF. In DNA form, the CDR3 reads TGTGCCAGCAGCTTAGTAGCGAGCTCCTACAATGAGCAGTTCTTC.

The V and J genes are TRBV7-2 and TRBJ1-5, with D possibly matching TRBD1 (6 bases). CDR3 size: 17 residues. Germline-derived CDR1 and CDR2 are SGHTA and FQGNSA. Trimming cost V 5 bases and J 3 bases, with 20 bases left between them. Here the CDR3 reads CASSRLLWTAINQPQHF. Here the CDR3 DNA reads TGTGCCAGCAGCCGTCTATTATGGACAGCCATCAATCAGCCCCAGCATTTT.

The chain carries TRBV28 and TRBJ2-5; 7 bases are a match to TRBD2. V gave up 2 bases and J gave up 3 bases; unmatched junction bases: 6. The CDR3 consists of 15 residues. Germline V lookup: CDR1 MDHEN, CDR2 SYDVKM. The CDR3 here is CASSLGVGTKETQYF. The CDR3 nucleotides read TGTGCCAGCAGTTTAGGGGTCGGGACTAAAGAGACCCAGTACTTC.

The rearrangement links TRBV9 to TRBJ2-3; maybe TRBD2 (5 bases). The ends were cut back, 3 bases at V and 2 bases at J, with 13 bases in the middle. CDR3 length: 15 amino acids. Germline assignment: CDR1 SGDLS and CDR2 YYNGEE. In DNA, the CDR3 is TGTGCCAGCAGCGCGCGCGAGGGTAACACAGATACGCAGTATTTT. It encodes CASSAREGNTDTQYF.

CDR3 sequence (DNA): TGTGCCAGCAGTGAAGGGACTGGTGGCTACACCTTC. As protein: CASSEGTGGYTF. The rearrangement uses TRBV2 and TRBJ1-2; D gene ambiguous. In germline, CDR1 is SNHLY, CDR2 FYNNEI. Trimming removed 1 base from V and 7 bases from J, with 7 bases in between. The length of the CDR3 is 12 residues.

The J gene is TRBJ1-5, the V gene TRBV5-1; D possibly corresponds to TRBD1 (6 bases). V was pared by 4 bases and J by 7 bases, with 21 bases between. The CDR3 extends over 16 amino acids. The V gene's germline CDR1 is SGHRS and CDR2 YFSETQ. CDR3 loop: CASSPSGGGGGQPQHF. The DNA for the CDR3 is TGCGCCAGCAGCCCGTCGGGCGGGGGCGGCGGGCAGCCCCAGCATTTT.

The rearrangement joins TRBV30 to TRBJ2-3; the match to TRBD2 covers 10 bases. Per germline, CDR1 GTSNPN and CDR2 SVGIG (reference sequence). The CDR3 spans 13 residues. The V segment lost 7 bases and the J segment 3 bases; nucleotides outside the gene matches: 4. DNA for the CDR3: TGTGCCTTTATTAGCGGGGGGACAGATACGCAGTATTTT. It specifies CAFISGGTDTQYF.

In nucleotides, the CDR3 is TGTGCCAGCGTCACAGGGGTAAATTCACCCCTCCACTTT. Protein: CASVTGVNSPLHF. V gene TRBV7-9 combines with J gene TRBJ1-6; 7 bases fit TRBD1. The trim removed 8 bases at V and 7 bases at J, leaving 5 bases unmatched. Germline V gene lookup returns CDR1 SEHNR and CDR2 FQNEAQ (reference sequence). The CDR3 extends over 13 amino acids.

The chain joins TRBV18 to TRBJ2-2, with D unresolved. This CDR3 is 16 amino acids long. V lost 6 bases to trimming and J lost 1 base, with 15 bases between them. Germline V gene sequence: CDR1 KGHSH, CDR2 LQKENI. CDR3 residues: CASSYIWALNTGELFF. The DNA of the CDR3 is TGTGCCAGCTCGTATATCTGGGCCTTGAACACCGGGGAGCTGTTTTTT.

The J gene is TRBJ2-5, the V gene TRBV5-6; D is ambiguous. The germline V and J ends were trimmed by 3 bases and 0 bases, with 12 bases remaining between them. Germline lookup yields CDR1 SGHDT and CDR2 YYEEEE. This CDR3 region has 15 residues. In DNA form, the CDR3 reads TGTGCCAGCAGCTGGAGACCCACTAACCAAGAGACCCAGTACTTC. This translates into CASSWRPTNQETQYF.

This clone was seen only a few times. The rearrangement joins TRBV5-1 to TRBJ2-3; weak D call: TRBD2 (6 bases). CDR1 and CDR2 from the germline V gene are SGHRS and YFSETQ. Trimming removed 4 bases at V and 4 bases at J, with 13 bases between. The CDR3 loop spans 14 amino acids. The chain's CDR3 is CASSARRRADTQYF. CDR3 coding DNA: TGCGCCAGCAGCGCCCGGCGGAGGGCAGATACGCAGTATTTT.

This sequence joins TRBV5-1 and TRBJ1-1; D is undetermined. With 0 bases removed from V and 1 base from J, the gap between germline ends came to 7 bases. Germline V lookup: CDR1 SGHRS, CDR2 YFSETQ. There are 14 residues in the CDR3. CDR3 bases: TGCGCCAGCAGCTTGGCAACCGGGAACACTGAAGCTTTCTTT. Translation gives CASSLATGNTEAFF.

This clone was detected only a few times. The rearrangement links TRBV27 to TRBJ2-3; TRBD1 agrees at 8 bases. Losses at the gene ends were 10 bases for V and 8 bases for J; bases not matched to a gene: 17. This CDR3 contains 15 residues. Germline CDR1 MNHEY, CDR2 SMNVEV (reference sequence). Here the CDR3 DNA reads TGTGCCACCGAGGGCAGGGGGCGAGATTCCGGTACGCAGTATTTT. Translating it yields CATEGRGRDSGTQYF.